This T cell receptor (beta chain) originates from a study of blood T cell repertoires in COVID-19. Study-wide background: From the United States, Italy and Spain came samples of acute and convalescent COVID-19. T cells, B-cell-depleted T cells, or PBMCs supplied cDNA or gDNA.

This clone was seen more than once but under ten times. This CDR3 comprises 15 residues. The V and J ends lost 1 base and 3 bases, in that order; junction bases with no gene match: 3. From germline, CDR1 is SGHAT and CDR2 FQNNGV. Libraries were prepared by immunoSEQ multiplex PCR; TCRdb keeps only in-frame clonotypes and omits some of them. The table shows fewer than 350,000 clones, with around 90% occurring only once. V is TRBV11-2 and J is TRBJ2-1; 7 positions match TRBD2. Sequenced: peripheral blood. The TCR sequence derives from a young woman with COVID-19, enrolled during active disease. The chain's CDR3 is CASSLAGGIYNEQFF. The CDR3 nucleotides are TGTGCCAGCAGCTTAGCGGGAGGTATCTACAATGAGCAGTTCTTC.